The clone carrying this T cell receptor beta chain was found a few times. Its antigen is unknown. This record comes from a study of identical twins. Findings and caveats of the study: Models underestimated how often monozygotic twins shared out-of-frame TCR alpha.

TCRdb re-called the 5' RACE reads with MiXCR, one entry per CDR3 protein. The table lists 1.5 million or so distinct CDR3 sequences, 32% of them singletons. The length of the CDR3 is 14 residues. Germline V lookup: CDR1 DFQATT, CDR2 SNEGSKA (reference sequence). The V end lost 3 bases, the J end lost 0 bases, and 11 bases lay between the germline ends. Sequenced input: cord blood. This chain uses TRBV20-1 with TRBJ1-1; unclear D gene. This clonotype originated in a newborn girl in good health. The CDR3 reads CSASPGNVNTEAFF. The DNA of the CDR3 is TGCAGTGCTAGCCCCGGGAATGTGAACACTGAAGCTTTCTTT.